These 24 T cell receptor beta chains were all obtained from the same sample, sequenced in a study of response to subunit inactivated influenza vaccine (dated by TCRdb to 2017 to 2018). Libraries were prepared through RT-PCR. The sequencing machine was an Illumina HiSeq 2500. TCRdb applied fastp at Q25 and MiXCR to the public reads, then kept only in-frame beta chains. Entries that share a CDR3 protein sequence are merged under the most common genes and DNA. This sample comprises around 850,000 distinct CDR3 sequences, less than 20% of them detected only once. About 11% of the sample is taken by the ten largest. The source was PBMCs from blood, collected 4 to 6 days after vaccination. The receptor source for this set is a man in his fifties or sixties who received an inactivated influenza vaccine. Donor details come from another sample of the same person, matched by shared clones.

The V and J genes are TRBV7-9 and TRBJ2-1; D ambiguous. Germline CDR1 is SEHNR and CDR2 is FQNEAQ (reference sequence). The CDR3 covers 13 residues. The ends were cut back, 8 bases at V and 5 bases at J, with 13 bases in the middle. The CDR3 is CASLLVPNNEQFF. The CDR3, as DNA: TGTGCCAGCTTATTAGTCCCAAACAATGAGCAGTTCTTC.

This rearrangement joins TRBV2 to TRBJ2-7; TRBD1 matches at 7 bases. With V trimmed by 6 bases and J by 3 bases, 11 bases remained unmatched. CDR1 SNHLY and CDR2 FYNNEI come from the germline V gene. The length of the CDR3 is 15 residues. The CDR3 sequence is CASSPRPGQSYEQYF. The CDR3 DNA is TGTGCCAGCAGCCCCAGGCCGGGACAGAGCTACGAGCAGTACTTC.

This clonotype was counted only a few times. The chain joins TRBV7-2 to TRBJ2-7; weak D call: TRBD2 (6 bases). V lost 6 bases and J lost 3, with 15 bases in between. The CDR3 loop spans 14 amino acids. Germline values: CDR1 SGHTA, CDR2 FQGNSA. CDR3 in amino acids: CASRPGTRGYEQYF. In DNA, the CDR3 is TGTGCCAGCAGGCCAGGGACTCGGGGCTACGAGCAGTACTTC.

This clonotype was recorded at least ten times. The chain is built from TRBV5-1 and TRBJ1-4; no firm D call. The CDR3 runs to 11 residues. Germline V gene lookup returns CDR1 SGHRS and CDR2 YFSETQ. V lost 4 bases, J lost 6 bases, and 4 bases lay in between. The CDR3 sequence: CASSLDEKLFF. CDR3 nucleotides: TGCGCCAGCAGCCTCGATGAAAAACTGTTTTTT. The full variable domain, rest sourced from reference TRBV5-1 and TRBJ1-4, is KAGVTQTPRYLIKTRGQQVTLSCSPISGHRSVSWYQQTPGQGLQFLFEYFSETQRNKGNFPGRFSGRQFSNSRSEMNVSTLELGDSALYLCASSLDEKLFFGSGTQLSVL.

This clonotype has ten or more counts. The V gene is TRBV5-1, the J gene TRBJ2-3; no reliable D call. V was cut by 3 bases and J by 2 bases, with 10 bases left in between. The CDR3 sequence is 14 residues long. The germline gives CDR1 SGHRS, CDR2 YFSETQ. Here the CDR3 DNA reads TGCGCCAGCAGCTCTACTGCGGCCACAGATACGCAGTATTTT. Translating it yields CASSSTAATDTQYF.

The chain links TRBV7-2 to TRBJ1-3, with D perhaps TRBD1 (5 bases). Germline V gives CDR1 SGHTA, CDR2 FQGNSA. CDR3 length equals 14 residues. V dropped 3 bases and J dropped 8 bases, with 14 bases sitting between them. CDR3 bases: TGTGCCAGCAGCTTTGGGGTTATGGGGGACACCATATATTTT. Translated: CASSFGVMGDTIYF.

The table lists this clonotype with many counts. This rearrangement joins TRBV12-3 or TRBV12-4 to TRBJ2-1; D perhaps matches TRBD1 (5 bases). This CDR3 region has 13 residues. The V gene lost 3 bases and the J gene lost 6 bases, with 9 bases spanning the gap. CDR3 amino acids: CASSLVGANEQFF. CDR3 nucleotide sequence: TGTGCCAGCAGTTTGGTAGGGGCCAATGAGCAGTTCTTC.

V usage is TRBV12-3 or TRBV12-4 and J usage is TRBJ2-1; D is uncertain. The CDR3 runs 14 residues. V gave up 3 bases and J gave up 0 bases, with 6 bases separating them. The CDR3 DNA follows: TGTGCCAGCAGTTTTGCAAGCTCCTACAATGAGCAGTTCTTC. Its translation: CASSFASSYNEQFF.

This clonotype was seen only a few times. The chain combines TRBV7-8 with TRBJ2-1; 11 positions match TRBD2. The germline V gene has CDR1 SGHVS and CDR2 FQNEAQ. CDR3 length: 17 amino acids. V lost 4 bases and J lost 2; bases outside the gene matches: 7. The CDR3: CASSSRILAGAYNEQFF. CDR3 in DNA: TGTGCCAGCAGCTCCCGAATACTAGCGGGAGCCTACAATGAGCAGTTCTTC.

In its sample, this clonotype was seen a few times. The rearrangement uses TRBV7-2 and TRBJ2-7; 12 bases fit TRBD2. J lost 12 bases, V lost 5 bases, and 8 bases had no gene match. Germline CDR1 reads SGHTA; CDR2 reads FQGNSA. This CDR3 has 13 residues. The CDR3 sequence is CASSPDGLAGSYF. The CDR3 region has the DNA TGTGCCAGCAGCCCCGACGGACTAGCGGGGTCGTACTTC.

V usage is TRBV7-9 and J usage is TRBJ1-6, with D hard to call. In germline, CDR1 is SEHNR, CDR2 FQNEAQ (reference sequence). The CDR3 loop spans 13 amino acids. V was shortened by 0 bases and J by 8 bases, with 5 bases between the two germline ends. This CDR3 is CASSLANDSPLHF. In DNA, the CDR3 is TGTGCCAGCAGCTTAGCGAACGATTCACCCCTCCACTTT.

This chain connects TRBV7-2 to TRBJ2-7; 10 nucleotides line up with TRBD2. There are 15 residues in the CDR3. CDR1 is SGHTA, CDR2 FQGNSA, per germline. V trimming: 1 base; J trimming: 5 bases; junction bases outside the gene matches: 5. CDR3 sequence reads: CASSLVASGSNEQYF. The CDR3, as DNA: TGTGCCAGCAGCTTAGTAGCTAGCGGGAGCAACGAGCAGTACTTC.

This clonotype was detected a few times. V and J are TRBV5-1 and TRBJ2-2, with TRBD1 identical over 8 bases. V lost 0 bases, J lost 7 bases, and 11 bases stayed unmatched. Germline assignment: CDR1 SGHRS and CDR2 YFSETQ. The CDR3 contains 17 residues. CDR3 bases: TGCGCCAGCAGCTTGGCCACGGGCAGGGGGCATGGCGGGGAGCTGTTTTTT. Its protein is CASSLATGRGHGGELFF.

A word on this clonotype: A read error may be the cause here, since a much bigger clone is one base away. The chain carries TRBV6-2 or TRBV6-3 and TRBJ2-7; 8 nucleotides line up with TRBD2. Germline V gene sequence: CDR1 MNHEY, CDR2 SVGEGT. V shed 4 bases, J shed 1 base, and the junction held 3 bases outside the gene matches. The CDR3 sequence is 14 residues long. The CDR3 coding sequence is TGTGCCAGCAGTTTAGCGGGAAAGTCCTACGAGCAGTACTTC. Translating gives CASSLAGKSYEQYF.

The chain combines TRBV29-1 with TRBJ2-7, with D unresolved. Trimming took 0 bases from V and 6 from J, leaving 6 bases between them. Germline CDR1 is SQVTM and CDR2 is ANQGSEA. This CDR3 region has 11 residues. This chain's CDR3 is CSVEDIREQYF. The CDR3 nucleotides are TGCAGCGTTGAAGATATCCGCGAGCAGTACTTC.

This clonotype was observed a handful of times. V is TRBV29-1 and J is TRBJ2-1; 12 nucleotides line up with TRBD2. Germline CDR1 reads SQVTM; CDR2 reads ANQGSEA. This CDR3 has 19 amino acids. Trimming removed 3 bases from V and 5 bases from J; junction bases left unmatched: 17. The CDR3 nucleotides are TGCAGCGTTGACGGGCTAGCGGGAGGGCCCTGGGGTGAGGACAATGAGCAGTTCTTC. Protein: CSVDGLAGGPWGEDNEQFF.

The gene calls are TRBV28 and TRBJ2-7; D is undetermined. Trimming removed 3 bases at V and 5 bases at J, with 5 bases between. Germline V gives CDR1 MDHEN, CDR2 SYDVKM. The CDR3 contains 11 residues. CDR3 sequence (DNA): TGTGCCAGCAGTTTCGCTAACGAGCAGTACTTC. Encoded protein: CASSFANEQYF. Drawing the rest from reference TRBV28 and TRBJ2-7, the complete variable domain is DVKVTQSSRYLVKRTGEKVFLECVQDMDHENMFWYRQDPGLGLRLIYFSYDVKMKEKGDIPEGYSVSREKKERFSLILESASTNQTSMYLCASSFANEQYFGPGTRLTVT.

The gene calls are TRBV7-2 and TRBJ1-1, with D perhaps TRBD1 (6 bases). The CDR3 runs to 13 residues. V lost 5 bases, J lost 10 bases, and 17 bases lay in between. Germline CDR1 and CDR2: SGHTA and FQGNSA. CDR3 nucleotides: TGTGCCAGCAGCCTCTCCCGGGGGCAAAGAGCTTTCTTT. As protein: CASSLSRGQRAFF. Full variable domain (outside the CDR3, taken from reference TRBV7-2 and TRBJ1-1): GAGVSQSPSNKVTEKGKDVELRCDPISGHTALYWYRQSLGQGLEFLIYFQGNSAPDKSGLPSDRFSAERTGGSVSTLTIQRTQQEDSAVYLCASSLSRGQRAFFGQGTRLTVV.

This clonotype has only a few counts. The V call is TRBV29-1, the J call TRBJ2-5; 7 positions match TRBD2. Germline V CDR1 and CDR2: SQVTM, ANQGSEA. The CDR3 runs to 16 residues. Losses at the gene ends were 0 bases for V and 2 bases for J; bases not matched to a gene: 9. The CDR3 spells CSVEDPLAGAQETQYF. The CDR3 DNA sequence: TGCAGCGTTGAAGATCCTTTAGCGGGTGCTCAAGAGACCCAGTACTTC.

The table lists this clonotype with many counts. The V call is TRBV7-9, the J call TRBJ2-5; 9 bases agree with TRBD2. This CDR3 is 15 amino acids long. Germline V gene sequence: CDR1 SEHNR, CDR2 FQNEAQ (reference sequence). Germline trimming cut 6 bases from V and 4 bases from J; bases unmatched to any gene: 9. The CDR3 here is CASSPGPTSGETQYF. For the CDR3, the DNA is TGTGCCAGCAGTCCCGGCCCGACTAGCGGAGAGACCCAGTACTTC.

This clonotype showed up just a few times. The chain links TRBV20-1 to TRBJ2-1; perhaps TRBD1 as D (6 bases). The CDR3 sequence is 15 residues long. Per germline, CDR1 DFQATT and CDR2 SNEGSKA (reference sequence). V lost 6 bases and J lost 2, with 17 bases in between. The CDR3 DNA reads TGCAGTGCCAGACAGGCGCGACAGCCCTACAATGAGCAGTTCTTC. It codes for CSARQARQPYNEQFF.

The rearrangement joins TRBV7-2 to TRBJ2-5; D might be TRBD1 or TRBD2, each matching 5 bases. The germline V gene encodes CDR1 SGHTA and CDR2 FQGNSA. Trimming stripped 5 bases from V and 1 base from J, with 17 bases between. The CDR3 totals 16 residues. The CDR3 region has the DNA TGTGCCAGCAGCCTGGGACCTCTGAGAGGCCAAGAGACCCAGTACTTC. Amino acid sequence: CASSLGPLRGQETQYF.

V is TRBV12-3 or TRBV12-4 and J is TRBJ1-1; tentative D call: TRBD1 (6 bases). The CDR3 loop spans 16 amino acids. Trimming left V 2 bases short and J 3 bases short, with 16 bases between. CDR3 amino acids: CASSLRGSPRDTEAFF. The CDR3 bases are TGTGCCAGCAGTTTAAGGGGGTCACCCCGAGACACTGAAGCTTTCTTT.

The CDR3 reads CASRKEAGQETQYF. The DNA of the CDR3 is TGCGCCAGCAGGAAGGAGGCAGGTCAAGAGACCCAGTACTTC. The chain carries TRBV10-2 and TRBJ2-5; D is perhaps TRBD2 (5 bases). This CDR3 is 14 amino acids long. In germline, CDR1 is WSHSY, CDR2 SAAADI. The V and J ends lost 6 bases and 2 bases respectively, with 13 bases between them.